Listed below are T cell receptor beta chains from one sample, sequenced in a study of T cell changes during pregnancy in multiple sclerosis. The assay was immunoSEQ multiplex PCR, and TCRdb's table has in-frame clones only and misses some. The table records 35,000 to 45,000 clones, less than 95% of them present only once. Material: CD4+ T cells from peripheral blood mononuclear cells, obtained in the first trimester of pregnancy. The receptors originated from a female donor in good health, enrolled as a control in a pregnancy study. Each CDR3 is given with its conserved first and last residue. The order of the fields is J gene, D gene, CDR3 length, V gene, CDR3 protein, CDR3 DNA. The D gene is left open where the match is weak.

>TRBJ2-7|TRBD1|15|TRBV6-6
CASRTDRERPYEQYF
TGTGCCAGCAGAACAGACAGGGAGCGACCCTACGAGCAGTACTTC
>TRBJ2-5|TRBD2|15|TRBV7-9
CASSGLAGGPETQYF
TGTGCCAGCAGCGGACTAGCGGGGGGGCCCGAGACCCAGTACTTC
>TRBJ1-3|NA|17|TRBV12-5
CASGLVTAGAFGNTIYF
TGTGCTAGTGGTTTGGTAACCGCAGGGGCTTTTGGAAACACCATATATTTT
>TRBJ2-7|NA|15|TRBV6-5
CASRPIGGTNYEQYF
TGTGCCAGCAGGCCCATCGGGGGGACAAACTACGAGCAGTACTTC
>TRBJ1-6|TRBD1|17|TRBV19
CASSNSPDRGRRAPLHF
TGTGCCAGTAGTAATAGTCCGGACAGGGGGCGCAGAGCACCCCTCCACTTT
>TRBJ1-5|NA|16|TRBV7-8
CASSLNGAQGSQPQHF
TGTGCCAGCAGCTTAAATGGTGCGCAGGGAAGTCAGCCCCAGCATTTT
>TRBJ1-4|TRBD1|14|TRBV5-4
CASSWTGGEEKLFF
TGTGCCAGCAGCTGGACAGGCGGGGAGGAAAAACTGTTTTTT
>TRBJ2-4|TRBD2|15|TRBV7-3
CASSLGIGGENIQYF
TGTGCCAGCAGCTTAGGGATCGGGGGGGAAAACATTCAGTACTTC
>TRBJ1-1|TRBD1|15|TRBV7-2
CASSTAGTGPTEAFF
TGTGCCAGCAGCACAGCCGGGACAGGGCCCACTGAAGCTTTCTTT
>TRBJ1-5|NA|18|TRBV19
CASSIPVGRGGDNQPQHF
TGTGCCAGTAGTATCCCGGTGGGACGGGGAGGAGACAATCAGCCCCAGCATTTT
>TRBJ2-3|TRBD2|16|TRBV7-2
CASSSGLAGGTDTQYF
TGTGCCAGCAGCTCGGGACTAGCGGGGGGAACAGATACGCAGTATTTT